Here is one T cell receptor (beta chain) with its context. The sample originates from a study of blood T cells in healthy people across ages. The second PCR ran roughly 6 to 12 cycles with a sample-barcoded 5' primer and J-beta primers. TCRdb re-derived calls from the 5' RACE reads in MiXCR, one entry per CDR3 protein. The sample shows about a million distinct CDR3 sequences, approximately 50% of them seen only once. The CDR3 is 17 amino acids. Trimming pared 5 bases from V and 2 bases from J, leaving 21 bases between. Looked up from germline, CDR1 is SGHTA and CDR2 is FQGNSA. The sample was blood. The source of this sequence is a woman aged 60-75 years in good health. The V and J genes are TRBV7-2 and TRBJ1-2, with D perhaps matching TRBD1 (5 bases). The CDR3 here is CASSVQGTAPSNYGYTF. The CDR3 nucleotides are TGTGCCAGCAGCGTTCAGGGTACAGCCCCCTCCAACTATGGCTACACCTTC.